This TCR beta chain is drawn from a study of CD8 T cells in Susac syndrome (dated by TCRdb to the late 2010s). The study in broad terms: Repertoire sequencing was used to test whether CD8+ T cell activation and differentiation in Susac syndrome was antigen driven. Overall study outcomes, separate from this receptor: The study acknowledged that relatively few individuals were included in the TCR sequencing and HLA analysis.

From the cysteine through the phenylalanine, the CDR3 covers 16 amino acids. Of all the DNA, just the CDR3 is kept, 48 bases in frame from base 1. Relative to germline, V is missing 5 bases and J is missing 0 bases, with 6 bases of the junction outside any gene match. Based on the germline V gene, the CDR1 and CDR2 sequences are SGHAT and FQNNGV. Peripheral blood CD8+ and CD4+ T cells from healthy donors, Susac syndrome patients and multiple sclerosis patients were profiled using high-throughput TCR beta sequencing. Multiple sclerosis controls were treatment-naive patients with stable or active relapsing-remitting disease fulfilling revised McDonald criteria. Bulk CD8+ and CD4+ T cells were purified magnetically by negative isolation, whereas CD8+ TEMRA cells were enriched by FACS. Blood was collected in EDTA tubes and processed within 24 hours, with PBMCs isolated through density gradient centrifugation. PBMCs intended for TCR sequencing were frozen in liquid nitrogen and were later thawed in a 37 degrees C water bath. The sorted or isolated CD4+, CD8+ and CD8+ TEMRA cells had a purity of 90% or higher.

RNA was extracted using the RNeasy kit, and roughly 0.5 to 1 microgram was reverse transcribed with random hexamers. TCR beta CDR3 regions were amplified with the immunoSEQ multiplex PCR assay covering 54 Vbeta and 13 Jbeta segments. PCR amplification bias was corrected by using a synthetic template baseline for primer optimization and computational correction. As for the authors' bioinformatics: Only productive sequences were kept, with reads annotated to V, D and J genes according to IMGT and analyzed in immunoSEQ Analyzer. Clonality was computed as one minus Shannon entropy normalized by log2 of the number of productive unique sequences. Public and private clones were assessed among the 100 most prevalent clones of each patient and control. Clones were defined as Susac-specific when absent from the healthy and MS cohorts, from about 1,100 published viral clones and from other ImmuneACCESS disease sequences. The raw public reads went through TCRdb reprocessing: fastp at Q25, MiXCR clone calling, in-frame beta chains kept. Identical CDR3 protein sequences are pooled into one entry, listed with their most common genes and DNA. Here the V and J calls rest on TCRdb's processing, not on the authors' analysis. The sample profile shows roughly 330,000 distinct CDR3 sequences; about 90% of them were found once. About 0.063% of the sample is in the top ten clones.

Worth noting for this clonotype: There is no known antigen for this receptor. No clone much larger than this one lies a single base away; base qualities are absent.

Recombination connected TRBV11-2 to TRBJ2-2, and 7 junctional nucleotides match TRBD1. What was sequenced was CD4+ T cells from PBMCs. This TCR came from a human donor with multiple sclerosis. The DNA sequence follows: TGTGCCAGCAGCCGTCCCGGGACAGCGAACACCGGGGAGCTGTTTTTT. Its product reads: CASSRPGTANTGELFF.